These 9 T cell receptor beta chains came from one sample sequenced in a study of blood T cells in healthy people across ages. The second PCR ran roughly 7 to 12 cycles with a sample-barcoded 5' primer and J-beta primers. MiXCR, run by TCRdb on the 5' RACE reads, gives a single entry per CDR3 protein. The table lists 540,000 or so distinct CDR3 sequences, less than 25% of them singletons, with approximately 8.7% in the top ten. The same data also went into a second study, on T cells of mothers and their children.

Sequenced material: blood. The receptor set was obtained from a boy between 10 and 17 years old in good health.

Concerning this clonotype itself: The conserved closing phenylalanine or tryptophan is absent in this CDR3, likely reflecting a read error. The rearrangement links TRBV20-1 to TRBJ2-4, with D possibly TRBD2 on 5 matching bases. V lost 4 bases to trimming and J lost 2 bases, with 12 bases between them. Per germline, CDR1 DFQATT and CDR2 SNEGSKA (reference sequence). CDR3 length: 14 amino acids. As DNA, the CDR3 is TGCAGTGCTAAGATAAGCGGAACCAAAAACATTCAGTACCTC. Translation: CSAKISGTKNIQYL.

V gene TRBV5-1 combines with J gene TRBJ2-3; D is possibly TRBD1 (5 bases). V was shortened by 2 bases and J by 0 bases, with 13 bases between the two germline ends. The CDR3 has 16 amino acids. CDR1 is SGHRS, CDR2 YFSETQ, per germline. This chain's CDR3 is CASSLRGLSSTDTQYF. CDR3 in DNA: TGCGCCAGCAGCTTAAGGGGATTATCTAGCACAGATACGCAGTATTTT.

CDR3 in DNA: TGCAGTGCTACCCGACAAGCTGGCACAGATACGCAGTATTTT. Amino acid sequence: CSATRQAGTDTQYF. The chain recombines TRBV20-1 with TRBJ2-3; D unclear. This CDR3 is 14 amino acids long. Germline CDR1 DFQATT, CDR2 SNEGSKA (reference sequence). The germline V and J ends were trimmed by 4 bases and 1 base, with 12 bases remaining between them.

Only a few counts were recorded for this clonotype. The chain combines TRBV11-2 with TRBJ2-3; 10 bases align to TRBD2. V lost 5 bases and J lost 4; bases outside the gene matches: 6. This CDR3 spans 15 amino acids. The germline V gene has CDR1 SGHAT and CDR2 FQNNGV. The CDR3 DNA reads TGTGCCAGCAGCCTCGGAGCGGGAGGGCCAGATACGCAGTATTTT. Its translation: CASSLGAGGPDTQYF.

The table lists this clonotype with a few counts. Here the CDR3 reads CASSPGQGLTYNEQFF. In DNA, the CDR3 is TGTGCCAGCAGCCCGGGACAGGGGCTTACCTACAATGAGCAGTTCTTC. The gene calls are TRBV12-3 or TRBV12-4 and TRBJ2-1, with 10 bases matching TRBD1. The CDR3 is 16 amino acids. V lost 6 bases and J lost 2; bases outside the gene matches: 7.

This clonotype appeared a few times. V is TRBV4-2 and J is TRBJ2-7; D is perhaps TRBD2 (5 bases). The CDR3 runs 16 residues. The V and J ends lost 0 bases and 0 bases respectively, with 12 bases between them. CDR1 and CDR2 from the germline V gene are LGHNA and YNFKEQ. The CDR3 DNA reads TGTGCCAGCAGCCAAGATGGCACAGACTACTCCTACGAGCAGTACTTC. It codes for CASSQDGTDYSYEQYF.

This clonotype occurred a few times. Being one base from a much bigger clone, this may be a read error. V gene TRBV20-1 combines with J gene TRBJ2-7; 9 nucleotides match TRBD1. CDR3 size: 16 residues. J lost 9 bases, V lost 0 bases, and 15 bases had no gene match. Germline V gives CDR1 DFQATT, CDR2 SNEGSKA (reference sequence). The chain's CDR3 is CSARDRRGQGPLWQYF. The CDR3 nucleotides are TGCAGTGCTAGAGATCGAAGAGGACAGGGGCCCCTCTGGCAGTACTTC.

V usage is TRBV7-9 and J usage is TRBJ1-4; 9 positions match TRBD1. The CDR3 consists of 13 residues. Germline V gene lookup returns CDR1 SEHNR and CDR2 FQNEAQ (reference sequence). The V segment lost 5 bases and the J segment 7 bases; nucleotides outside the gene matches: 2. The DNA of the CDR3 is TGTGCCAGCAGCGGGACAGGGACTGAAAAACTGTTTTTT. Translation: CASSGTGTEKLFF.

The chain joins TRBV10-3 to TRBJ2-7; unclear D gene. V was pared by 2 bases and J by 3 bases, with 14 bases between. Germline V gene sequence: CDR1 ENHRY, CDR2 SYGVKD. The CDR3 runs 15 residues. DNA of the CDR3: TGTGCCATCAGTGAGAAGGCGAAAGCCCGCTACGAGCAGTACTTC. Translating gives CAISEKAKARYEQYF.